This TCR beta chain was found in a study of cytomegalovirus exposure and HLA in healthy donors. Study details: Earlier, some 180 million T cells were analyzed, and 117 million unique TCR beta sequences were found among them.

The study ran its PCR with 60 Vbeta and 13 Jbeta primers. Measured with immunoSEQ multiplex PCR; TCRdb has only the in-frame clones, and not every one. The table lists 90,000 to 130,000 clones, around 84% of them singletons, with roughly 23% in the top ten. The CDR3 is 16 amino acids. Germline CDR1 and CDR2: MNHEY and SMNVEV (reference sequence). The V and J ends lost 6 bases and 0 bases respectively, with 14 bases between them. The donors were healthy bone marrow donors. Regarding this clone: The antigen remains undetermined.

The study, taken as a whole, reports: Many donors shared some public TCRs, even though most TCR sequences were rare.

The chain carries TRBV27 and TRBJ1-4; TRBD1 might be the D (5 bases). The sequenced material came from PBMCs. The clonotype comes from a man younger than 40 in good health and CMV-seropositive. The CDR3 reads CASRNNAQATNEKLFF. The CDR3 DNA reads TGTGCCAGCAGAAATAACGCACAGGCAACTAATGAAAAACTGTTTTTT. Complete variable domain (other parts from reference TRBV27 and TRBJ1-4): EAQVTQNPRYLITVTGKKLTVTCSQNMNHEYMSWYRQDPGLGLRQIYYSMNVEVTDKGDVPEGYKVSRKEKRNFPLILESPSPNQTSLYFCASRNNAQATNEKLFFGSGTQLSVL.